This T cell receptor beta chain appears in the sequencing data of a study of response to subunit inactivated influenza vaccine. TCRdb reprocessed the RT-PCR reads with MiXCR, giving one entry per CDR3 protein. The repertoire holds 160,000 or so distinct CDR3 sequences, with roughly a tenth as singletons. General study findings and limits: Every seasonal influenza vaccination brings in few new T cells, the authors suggested.

In this sample, this clonotype turned up a few times. Antigen unknown. The junction had 7 bases not matched to a gene; V was cut back by 6 bases and J by 3 bases. This CDR3 has 13 amino acids. Per germline, CDR1 DFQATT and CDR2 SNEGSKA (reference sequence). This receptor was taken from a man aged 50 to 59 who received an inactivated influenza vaccine. The chain links TRBV20-1 to TRBJ2-5; TRBD2 matches 7 bases. The specimen comprised non-naive T cells sorted from PBMCs, sampled 35 to 45 days after vaccination. The CDR3 reads CSAGGWQKETQYF. The CDR3 nucleotides read TGCAGTGCGGGAGGGTGGCAGAAAGAGACCCAGTACTTC.